This T cell receptor (beta chain) was retrieved from a study of CD8+ T cells in alopecia areata. On this clone itself: Its antigen is still unknown.

Treatment given: oral pan-JAK inhibitor, 5-10 mg twice daily. Peripheral blood and lesional scalp punch biopsies came from alopecia areata patients. Trimming cost V 4 bases and J 5 bases, with 12 bases left between them. CDR3 size: 13 residues. From germline, CDR1 is MGHRA and CDR2 YSYEKL. Points from the study as a whole: Scalp samples also yield sequences of resident alphabeta T cells from normal skin.

Extracted RNA was reverse transcribed into cDNA, the sequencing template. Profiling relied on immunoSEQ multiplex PCR, and the TCRdb table lists in-frame clones only, not all of them. The sample comprises approximately 200,000 clones, 45% to 75% of which are singletons, and approximately 3.4% rests with the top ten. The sequence was obtained from a human donor with alopecia areata. The chain links TRBV4-1 to TRBJ2-7; possibly TRBD1 or TRBD2 for D (5 bases each). The sample here was CD4+ T cells sorted from blood, taken at week 4, from a patient treated with tofacitinib. DNA for the CDR3: TGCGCCAGCAGCCTGAGAGGGGAAGACGAGCAGTACTTC. Translated, it gives CASSLRGEDEQYF.